Below, 15 T cell receptor beta chains from the same sample are listed, as sequenced in a study of response to subunit inactivated influenza vaccine. TCRdb independently ran MiXCR on the RT-PCR reads; one entry per CDR3 protein. The sample yields fewer than 700,000 distinct CDR3 sequences, approximately 12% seen once. This specimen was PBMCs from blood, taken more than 35 days after vaccination. These receptors were collected from a man aged 50-60 years who received an inactivated influenza vaccine.

J is TRBJ2-7 and V is TRBV7-9, with D perhaps matching TRBD1 (5 bases). Germline V gives CDR1 SEHNR, CDR2 FQNEAQ (reference sequence). The V end was cut by 3 bases, the J end by 5 bases, with 20 bases between. The CDR3 has 16 residues. Here the CDR3 reads CASSLFGGARANEQYF. The CDR3 nucleotides read TGTGCCAGCAGCTTGTTCGGTGGGGCCAGGGCCAACGAGCAGTACTTC.

This clonotype was found a few times. The chain is built from TRBV5-1 and TRBJ2-3, with TRBD2 identical over 13 bases. The germline gives CDR1 SGHRS, CDR2 YFSETQ. CDR3 length: 21 residues. V shed 3 bases, J shed 0 bases, and the junction held 16 bases outside the gene matches. CDR3 DNA: TGCGCCAGCAGCTCCCCGACCTCGACTAGCGGGGGGCCTCCTAGCACAGATACGCAGTATTTT. This translates into CASSSPTSTSGGPPSTDTQYF.

This clonotype was counted between two and nine times. The CDR3 region is CASSRTGSLREETQYF. The CDR3 DNA reads TGCGCCAGCAGCCGCACAGGGAGTCTTCGGGAAGAGACCCAGTACTTC. The chain combines TRBV4-1 with TRBJ2-5, with D maybe TRBD1 (6 bases). V was pared by 4 bases and J by 3 bases, with 18 bases between. The CDR3 consists of 16 residues. CDR1 is MGHRA and CDR2 is YSYEKL in the germline V gene.

This chain uses TRBV7-2 with TRBJ2-5, with a tentative D call TRBD2 (6 bases). The CDR3 is 14 amino acids. The V gene lost 1 base and the J gene lost 7 bases, with 13 bases spanning the gap. Germline values: CDR1 SGHTA, CDR2 FQGNSA. DNA of the CDR3: TGTGCCAGCAGCTTAGTTTTCCAGGGAGGGACCCAGTACTTC. It codes for CASSLVFQGGTQYF.

V is TRBV19 and J is TRBJ2-1; D call uncertain. V lost 3 bases to trimming and J lost 7 bases, with 13 bases between them. Germline lookup yields CDR1 LNHDA and CDR2 SQIVND (reference sequence). There are 14 residues in the CDR3. The CDR3 here is CASSIGFLENEQFF. For the CDR3, the DNA is TGTGCCAGTAGTATCGGGTTTCTTGAAAATGAGCAGTTCTTC.

V gene TRBV28 combines with J gene TRBJ2-1, with 8 bases aligning to TRBD2. This CDR3 region has 15 residues. With V trimmed by 8 bases and J by 8 bases, 14 bases remained unmatched. Per the germline V gene, CDR1 is MDHEN and CDR2 is SYDVKM. The DNA of the CDR3 is TGTGCCAGCCTCCCACCGGGACTAGATTCACATGAGCAGTTCTTC. Its protein product is CASLPPGLDSHEQFF.

At least ten counts were recorded for this clonotype. This chain uses TRBV18 with TRBJ2-1, with D maybe TRBD1 (5 bases). CDR3 size: 14 residues. Germline V gives CDR1 KGHSH, CDR2 LQKENI. V was trimmed by 3 bases and J by 0 bases, leaving 6 bases between them. The CDR3 loop reads CASSPTDSYNEQFF. The CDR3 DNA follows: TGTGCCAGCTCACCGACAGACTCCTACAATGAGCAGTTCTTC. Drawing the rest from reference TRBV18 and TRBJ2-1, the complete variable domain is NAGVMQNPRHLVRRRGQEARLRCSPMKGHSHVYWYRQLPEEGLKFMVYLQKENIIDESGMPKERFSAEFPKEGPSILRIQQVVRGDSAAYFCASSPTDSYNEQFFGPGTRLTVL.

This rearrangement joins TRBV9 to TRBJ2-2; D gene ambiguous. The germline V gene has CDR1 SGDLS and CDR2 YYNGEE. With 3 bases removed from V and 3 bases from J, the gap between germline ends came to 3 bases. The CDR3 runs to 12 residues. This CDR3 is CASSGDTGELFF. The CDR3 DNA sequence: TGTGCCAGCAGCGGCGACACCGGGGAGCTGTTTTTT. Full variable domain (remainder filled in from reference TRBV9 and TRBJ2-2): DSGVTQTPKHLITATGQRVTLRCSPRSGDLSVYWYQQSLDQGLQFLIQYYNGEERAKGNILERFSAQQFPDLHSELNLSSLELGDSALYFCASSGDTGELFFGEGSRLTVL.

This clonotype occurred many times. The chain links TRBV29-1 to TRBJ2-1; weak D call: TRBD2 (6 bases). The germline V and J ends were trimmed by 6 bases and 0 bases, with 18 bases remaining between them. The CDR3 contains 16 residues. CDR1 and CDR2 (germline): SQVTM, ANQGSEA. As DNA, the CDR3 is TGCAGCGTGGGGGACGCTAGCGCGAGCTCCTACAATGAGCAGTTCTTC. Residues: CSVGDASASSYNEQFF.

This clonotype was observed a few times. The J gene is TRBJ2-1, the V gene TRBV20-1; weak D call: TRBD1 (6 bases). The CDR3 runs 15 residues. V gave up 0 bases and J gave up 6 bases, with 15 bases separating them. CDR1 is DFQATT, CDR2 SNEGSKA, per germline (reference sequence). As DNA, the CDR3 is TGCAGTGCTAGAGATTTAAGGACAGTCGGCAATGAGCAGTTCTTC. It translates to CSARDLRTVGNEQFF.

This clonotype has ten or more counts. This chain uses TRBV5-1 with TRBJ1-3; the D gene is possibly TRBD1 (5 bases). Germline lookup yields CDR1 SGHRS and CDR2 YFSETQ. Trimming pared 0 bases from V and 0 bases from J, leaving 13 bases between. This CDR3 spans 17 amino acids. For the CDR3, the DNA is TGCGCCAGCAGCTTGGGGGCAGGGCCTTCCTCTGGAAACACCATATATTTT. This sequence encodes CASSLGAGPSSGNTIYF.

There are a few counts of this clonotype. The chain uses TRBV18 and TRBJ2-1; TRBD1 aligns across 9 bases. Germline V gene sequence: CDR1 KGHSH, CDR2 LQKENI. The CDR3 extends over 11 amino acids. The trim removed 3 bases at V and 16 bases at J, leaving 4 bases unmatched. The DNA for the CDR3 is TGTGCCAGCTCACCCCGGGACAGGGAATTCTTC. Translation: CASSPRDREFF.

V is TRBV5-1 and J is TRBJ1-1; D is possibly TRBD1 (5 bases). CDR3 length: 16 residues. Trimming took off 0 bases at V and 0 bases at J, with 12 bases between the two ends. The germline V gene encodes CDR1 SGHRS and CDR2 YFSETQ. The CDR3 coding sequence is TGCGCCAGCAGCTTGGTTGAACGGGGCCTGAACACTGAAGCTTTCTTT. This sequence encodes CASSLVERGLNTEAFF.

This clonotype was found a few times. V gene TRBV20-1 combines with J gene TRBJ1-5, with D tentatively TRBD1 (5 bases). Trimming took off 7 bases at V and 3 bases at J, with 19 bases between the two ends. This CDR3 has 15 amino acids. Germline V CDR1 and CDR2: DFQATT, SNEGSKA (reference sequence). The CDR3 loop is CSVQTGTVVNQPQHF. CDR3 sequence (DNA): TGCAGTGTTCAAACCGGGACGGTAGTCAATCAGCCCCAGCATTTT.

As concerns this clonotype: Its ends do not fully match the called genes, so a read error is possible. The genes are TRBV6-2 or TRBV6-3 and TRBJ2-3; no clear D. Germline V CDR1 and CDR2: MNHEY, SVGEGT. The CDR3 loop spans 11 amino acids. CDR3 sequence reads: CASSYSSTSHF. The CDR3 DNA reads as TGTGCCAGCAGTTACTCGTCAACGTCCCATTTT.